Below, one T cell receptor (beta chain) is given with its context. Antigen: not known. Germline V gene lookup returns CDR1 SGHNT and CDR2 YYREEE (reference sequence). The J segment lost 6 bases and the V segment lost 1 base, leaving 6 bases of the junction unmatched. The CDR3 consists of 15 residues. The sample belongs to a study of cytomegalovirus exposure and HLA in healthy donors. Findings and limits, study-wide: Reportedly, HLA-A and HLA-B alleles of most subjects were accurately predicted from TCR beta.

The PCR ran on 60 Vbeta and 13 Jbeta primers. TCRdb's table, derived via immunoSEQ multiplex PCR, lists solely in-frame clones and lacks some. The sample comprises about 140,000 clones, 70% of which are singletons, and 2% to 2.5% rests with the top ten. The TCR originated in a woman aged 60-75 years in good health and CMV-seropositive. This chain connects TRBV5-4 to TRBJ2-3; 9 bases match TRBD2. Sequenced: PBMCs. The CDR3 DNA is TGTGCCAGCAGCTTGAGGCTAGCGGGATTGGATACGCAGTATTTT. It is translated as CASSLRLAGLDTQYF.